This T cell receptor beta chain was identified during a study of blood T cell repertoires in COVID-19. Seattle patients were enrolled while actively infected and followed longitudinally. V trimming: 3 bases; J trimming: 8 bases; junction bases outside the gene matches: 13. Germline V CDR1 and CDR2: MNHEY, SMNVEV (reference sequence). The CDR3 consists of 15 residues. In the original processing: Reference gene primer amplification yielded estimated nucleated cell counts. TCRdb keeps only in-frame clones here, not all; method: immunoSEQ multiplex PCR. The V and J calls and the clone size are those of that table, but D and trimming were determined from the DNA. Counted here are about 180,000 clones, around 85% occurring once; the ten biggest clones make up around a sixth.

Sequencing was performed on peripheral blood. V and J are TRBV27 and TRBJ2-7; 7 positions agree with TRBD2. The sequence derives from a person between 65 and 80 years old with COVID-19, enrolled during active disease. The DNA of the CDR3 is TGTGCCAGCAGTTTCAAGGCGGGGGAGTCGTATAAGCAGTACTTC. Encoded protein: CASSFKAGESYKQYF.